These 28 T cell receptor beta chains were sequenced from one sample in a study of blood T cell repertoires in COVID-19. Repertoires were generated with immunoSEQ multiplex PCR, while TCRdb's copy carries only in-frame clones and drops some. The sample lists some 670,000 clones; about 87% were seen once. The material sequenced was peripheral blood. The receptors were sampled from a woman under 30 with acute or convalescent COVID-19.

Turning to this clone: Other DNA sequences in the sample encode the same CDR3. CDR3 DNA: TGTGCCATCAGTGAAGGGGGGAACACTGAAGCTTTCTTT. Translating it yields CAISEGGNTEAFF. This chain joins TRBV10-3 and TRBJ1-1; the D gene is possibly TRBD1 (6 bases). CDR3 length: 13 amino acids. Trimming left V 3 bases short and J 1 base short, with 6 bases between. The V gene's germline CDR1 is ENHRY and CDR2 SYGVKD.

This chain connects TRBV5-5 to TRBJ2-3, with TRBD1 matching over 9 bases. The CDR3 runs 15 residues. Germline lookup yields CDR1 SGHKS and CDR2 YYEKEE (reference sequence). Germline trimming cut 4 bases from V and 2 bases from J; bases unmatched to any gene: 5. CDR3: CASSRTGGYTDTQYF. The DNA of the CDR3 is TGTGCCAGCAGCAGAACAGGGGGCTACACAGATACGCAGTATTTT.

J is TRBJ1-5 and V is TRBV6-5; 7 bases align to TRBD1. The length of the CDR3 is 15 residues. Germline V CDR1 and CDR2: MNHEY, SVGAGI. J gave up 0 bases and V 8 bases, and 7 bases lay outside the gene matches. Here the CDR3 DNA reads TGTGCCAGCTCCCGGACAGGTTATAGCAATCAGCCCCAGCATTTT. It encodes CASSRTGYSNQPQHF.

CDR3 sequence (DNA): TGTGCCAGCAGTTTATTTCGGGGGACGAGAAAAGGAGGGACAGATACGCAGTATTTT. It translates to CASSLFRGTRKGGTDTQYF. This chain uses TRBV27 with TRBJ2-3; D is possibly TRBD2 (6 bases). CDR1 MNHEY and CDR2 SMNVEV come from the germline V gene (reference sequence). The CDR3 loop spans 19 amino acids. Trimming took off 1 base at V and 3 bases at J, with 23 bases between the two ends.

This rearrangement joins TRBV30 to TRBJ1-4, with D unresolved. V lost 2 bases and J lost 4, with 8 bases in between. The CDR3 has 13 residues. The V gene's germline CDR1 is GTSNPN and CDR2 SVGIG (reference sequence). CDR3 amino acids: CAWSPGGNEKLFF. CDR3 nucleotides: TGTGCCTGGAGTCCCGGAGGTAATGAAAAACTGTTTTTT.

Remarks on this clone: Other nucleotide sequences in the sample specify the same CDR3. The genes are TRBV7-2 and TRBJ2-1, with 9 bases aligning to TRBD2. Losses at the gene ends were 5 bases for V and 0 bases for J; bases not matched to a gene: 5. The germline V gene has CDR1 SGHTA and CDR2 FQGNSA. This CDR3 spans 16 amino acids. CDR3 sequence reads: CASSTRGGSSYNEQFF. The CDR3 DNA is TGTGCCAGCAGCACGCGGGGGGGAAGCTCCTACAATGAGCAGTTCTTC.

The chain employs TRBV7-2 and TRBJ2-6, with 9 bases lining up with TRBD1. Germline-derived CDR1 and CDR2 are SGHTA and FQGNSA. This CDR3 comprises 17 residues. Trimming took 3 bases from V and 4 from J; bases not matched to a gene: 7. CDR3 coding DNA: TGTGCCAGCAGCTTGGGGACAGGGTATTTCGGGGCCAACGTCCTGACTTTC. Protein product: CASSLGTGYFGANVLTF.

The V call is TRBV27, the J call TRBJ1-6; D is perhaps TRBD1 (6 bases). The CDR3 runs 14 residues. V lost 0 bases to trimming and J lost 9 bases, with 9 bases between them. Germline-derived CDR1 and CDR2 are MNHEY and SMNVEV (reference sequence). This CDR3 is CASSLSAGASPLHF. CDR3 sequence (DNA): TGTGCCAGCAGTTTATCCGCGGGGGCTTCACCCCTCCACTTT.

This chain connects TRBV19 to TRBJ2-3; a possible D gene is TRBD2 (6 bases). The CDR3 length is 14 residues. Germline-derived CDR1 and CDR2 are LNHDA and SQIVND (reference sequence). Trimming shortened V by 7 bases and J by 2 bases, and 13 bases separated the two germline ends. CDR3 nucleotides: TGTGCCAGTACCCTGGACTATTCCACAGATACGCAGTATTTT. Protein product: CASTLDYSTDTQYF.

Points on this clone: Other DNA sequences within the sample encode an identical CDR3. The chain couples TRBV4-2 to TRBJ2-5, with TRBD2 identical over 8 bases. The CDR3 covers 16 residues. Trimming removed 0 bases from V and 1 base from J; junction bases left unmatched: 4. Per the germline V gene, CDR1 is LGHNA and CDR2 is YNFKEQ. CDR3 in amino acids: CASSQDGAGGQETQYF. The CDR3 bases are TGTGCCAGCAGCCAAGATGGCGCGGGGGGCCAAGAGACCCAGTACTTC.

This chain's CDR3 is CATSRDQQGNGYTF. The CDR3 DNA follows: TGTGCCACCAGCAGAGATCAACAGGGTAATGGCTACACCTTC. The chain joins TRBV15 to TRBJ1-2; possibly TRBD1 for D (6 bases). The CDR3 contains 14 residues. V dropped 0 bases and J dropped 6 bases, with 11 bases sitting between them. Germline V CDR1 and CDR2: LNHNV, YYDKDF (reference sequence).

CDR3 nucleotide sequence: TGTGCCAGCAGCACCTTATGGCTCTATGGCTACACCTTC. This translates into CASSTLWLYGYTF. This chain links TRBV6-2 or TRBV6-3 with TRBJ1-2; no definite D call. The length of the CDR3 is 13 residues. Germline lookup yields CDR1 MNHEY and CDR2 SVGEGT. V was clipped by 6 bases and J by 4 bases, with 12 bases between them.

The genes are TRBV5-1 and TRBJ1-1; a possible D gene is TRBD1 (6 bases). The ends were cut back, 6 bases at V and 2 bases at J, with 11 bases in the middle. Germline V CDR1 and CDR2: SGHRS, YFSETQ. The CDR3 is 13 residues long. The CDR3 DNA sequence: TGCGCCAGCAATCAGGGGATAAACACTGAAGCTTTCTTT. Translating it yields CASNQGINTEAFF.

The V gene is TRBV11-3, the J gene TRBJ1-1; 7 bases align to TRBD1. From germline, CDR1 is SGHNT and CDR2 YENEEA. V lost 7 bases, J lost 0 bases, and 5 bases stayed unmatched. The CDR3 is 14 amino acids. The CDR3 DNA sequence: TGTGCCAGCACCGACGGACAGGTGAACACTGAAGCTTTCTTT. It yields the protein CASTDGQVNTEAFF.

This rearrangement joins TRBV6-5 to TRBJ2-2, with D possibly being TRBD2 (6 bases). V shed 5 bases and J shed 0 bases, with 10 bases lying between them. The CDR3 sequence is 15 residues long. The germline V gene encodes CDR1 MNHEY and CDR2 SVGAGI. The CDR3 region is CASSTAGPNTGELFF. Written as DNA, the CDR3 is TGTGCCAGCAGTACAGCGGGTCCGAACACCGGGGAGCTGTTTTTT.

The chain couples TRBV6-2 or TRBV6-3 to TRBJ1-5; D is undetermined. Germline V gene lookup returns CDR1 MNHEY and CDR2 SVGEGT. Between the trimmed V and J ends, which lost 1 base and 6 bases, there was a span of 7 bases. The CDR3 runs to 13 residues. CDR3 residues: CASSYYPSQPQHF. The DNA of the CDR3 is TGTGCCAGCAGTTACTACCCTAGTCAGCCCCAGCATTTT.

The rearrangement joins TRBV7-2 to TRBJ2-3; D might be TRBD1 (5 bases). V was cut by 3 bases and J by 5 bases, with 15 bases left in between. Germline values: CDR1 SGHTA, CDR2 FQGNSA. This CDR3 contains 15 residues. CDR3: CASSLGWGLGDTQYF. Written as DNA, the CDR3 is TGTGCCAGCAGCTTGGGTTGGGGCCTGGGAGATACGCAGTATTTT.

The chain links TRBV6-6 to TRBJ2-3, with D possibly being TRBD2 (6 bases). Trimming pared 2 bases from V and 4 bases from J, leaving 16 bases between. CDR1 MNHNY and CDR2 SVGAGI come from the germline V gene (reference sequence). The CDR3 has 16 residues. CDR3 coding DNA: TGTGCCAGCAGTTACGGCCCGGGGGAGAGCGCAGATACGCAGTATTTT. Protein: CASSYGPGESADTQYF.

This rearrangement joins TRBV5-1 to TRBJ2-2; D is possibly TRBD2 (6 bases). CDR1 and CDR2 (germline): SGHRS, YFSETQ. The CDR3 spans 14 residues. V dropped 1 base and J dropped 6 bases, with 10 bases sitting between them. DNA for the CDR3: TGCGCCAGCAGCTTGACTAGCCCCCCCGGGGAGCTGTTTTTT. This gives the protein CASSLTSPPGELFF.

This clone has more than one count but fewer than ten. The chain links TRBV12-3 or TRBV12-4 to TRBJ1-1; D call uncertain. The V gene lost 4 bases and the J gene lost 8 bases, with 8 bases spanning the gap. There are 11 residues in the CDR3. The CDR3 loop is CASSSLGEAFF. CDR3 in DNA: TGTGCCAGCAGTTCCCTCGGGGAAGCTTTCTTT.

This clone was seen a few times. The chain is built from TRBV6-5 and TRBJ1-5, with D tentatively TRBD1 (6 bases). V dropped 11 bases and J dropped 5 bases, with 19 bases sitting between them. This CDR3 has 14 residues. The germline V gene encodes CDR1 MNHEY and CDR2 SVGAGI. The CDR3 sequence is CASGGGAGYQPQHF. In DNA, the CDR3 is TGTGCCTCGGGGGGGGGCGCGGGATATCAGCCCCAGCATTTT.

The rearrangement links TRBV6-1 to TRBJ1-5, with unresolved D. Trimming left V 3 bases short and J 1 base short, with 10 bases between. The CDR3 length is 15 residues. Germline V CDR1 and CDR2: MNHNS, SASEGT. The CDR3: CASSEVEGSNQPQHF. For the CDR3, the DNA is TGTGCCAGCAGTGAGGTTGAGGGAAGCAATCAGCCCCAGCATTTT.

This sequence joins TRBV5-6 and TRBJ2-1; D is perhaps TRBD1 (6 bases). CDR1 and CDR2 (germline): SGHDT, YYEEEE. This CDR3 has 15 residues. Trimming removed 4 bases from V and 7 bases from J, with 18 bases in between. This CDR3 is CASSPGTPPWNEQFF. For the CDR3, the DNA is TGTGCCAGCAGCCCCGGGACACCCCCCTGGAATGAGCAGTTCTTC.

The chain carries TRBV6-6 and TRBJ2-7, with D maybe TRBD2 (5 bases). Trimming cost V 8 bases and J 4 bases, with 12 bases left between them. Germline V lookup: CDR1 MNHNY, CDR2 SVGAGI (reference sequence). This CDR3 comprises 12 residues. The chain's CDR3 is CASWSGSYEQYF. The CDR3 DNA sequence: TGTGCCAGCTGGTCGGGGAGTTACGAGCAGTACTTC.

This clone has just one count. The V call is TRBV29-1, the J call TRBJ2-3; no reliable D call. The length of the CDR3 is 11 residues. V was clipped by 1 base and J by 9 bases, with 8 bases between them. The V gene's germline CDR1 is SQVTM and CDR2 ANQGSEA. CDR3 bases: TGCAGCGTTGAAGTCAGGCAGACGCAGTATTTT. It yields the protein CSVEVRQTQYF.

This chain links TRBV18 with TRBJ1-5; possibly TRBD1 for D (6 bases). The CDR3 covers 16 residues. Germline values: CDR1 KGHSH, CDR2 LQKENI. V gave up 2 bases and J gave up 0 bases, with 11 bases separating them. The DNA of the CDR3 is TGTGCCAGCTCACCAGGGACACCTGATAGCAATCAGCCCCAGCATTTT. Protein: CASSPGTPDSNQPQHF.

The chain employs TRBV6-5 and TRBJ1-2, with 9 positions matching TRBD1. Germline V gene sequence: CDR1 MNHEY, CDR2 SVGAGI. V shed 4 bases, J shed 7 bases, and the junction held 10 bases outside the gene matches. CDR3 size: 15 residues. The CDR3 coding sequence is TGTGCCAGCAGTTCGGCTACAGGGGGCTTTTTTGGCTACACCTTC. Encoded protein: CASSSATGGFFGYTF.

V gene TRBV2 combines with J gene TRBJ2-2, with D uncertain. Trimming removed 6 bases from V and 5 bases from J, with 4 bases in between. Germline lookup yields CDR1 SNHLY and CDR2 FYNNEI. The CDR3 contains 11 residues. The CDR3 DNA is TGTGCCAGCAGCGAGACCGGGGAGCTGTTTTTT. Protein: CASSETGELFF.